One and the same sample provided the 23 T cell receptor beta chains below, sequenced in a study of shared clonotypes between healthy human individuals. Sequenced by immunoSEQ multiplex PCR; TCRdb stores in-frame clones only, minus some. The sample has hundreds of thousands of clones, more than 95% seen once. Sample: naive CD4+ T cells sorted from blood. The subset here: CD45RA+ positively selected. These receptors originate from a woman aged 25 to 39 in good health.

This chain joins TRBV19 and TRBJ2-7; a weak D match, TRBD2 (6 bases). Trimming left V 10 bases short and J 3 bases short, with 22 bases between. Germline loops: CDR1 LNHDA, CDR2 SQIVND (reference sequence). This CDR3 contains 15 residues. Written as DNA, the CDR3 is TGTGCCACCAGACTCTCGGGACTGTCAATCTACGAGCAGTACTTC. This codes for CATRLSGLSIYEQYF.

This clone appeared once. V usage is TRBV4-1 and J usage is TRBJ1-1; TRBD1 is a possible D gene (5 bases). CDR3 length: 15 residues. Germline values: CDR1 MGHRA, CDR2 YSYEKL. V lost 0 bases and J 0 bases, leaving 8 bases between the germline ends. The CDR3 DNA is TGCGCCAGCAGCCAAGAGGTAGGGGTGAACACTGAAGCTTTCTTT. This gives the protein CASSQEVGVNTEAFF.

The chain recombines TRBV28 with TRBJ2-2; tentative D call: TRBD2 (7 bases). V was shortened by 5 bases and J by 6 bases, with 10 bases between the two germline ends. This CDR3 spans 13 amino acids. Germline CDR1 is MDHEN and CDR2 is SYDVKM. CDR3 sequence reads: CASSPGGAGELFF. CDR3 DNA sequence: TGTGCCAGCAGTCCGGGGGGCGCCGGGGAGCTGTTTTTT.

The gene calls are TRBV10-1 and TRBJ1-1, with D possibly TRBD1 on 5 matching bases. Germline V gene data show CDR1 as WNHNN and CDR2 as SYGVQD (reference sequence). The V end was cut by 0 bases, the J end by 1 base, with 9 bases between. CDR3 length: 15 residues. The CDR3 sequence: CASSESKQGNTEAFF. CDR3 in DNA: TGCGCCAGCAGTGAGTCAAAGCAGGGGAACACTGAAGCTTTCTTT.

The chain is built from TRBV28 and TRBJ2-4; D gene uncertain. Trimming took off 2 bases at V and 10 bases at J, with 9 bases between the two ends. This CDR3 comprises 12 residues. Germline V lookup: CDR1 MDHEN, CDR2 SYDVKM. As DNA, the CDR3 is TGTGCCAGCAGTTTACGACGGTATATTCAGTACTTC. It translates to CASSLRRYIQYF.

The chain has TRBV10-3 and TRBJ2-7, with TRBD2 identical over 13 bases. V shed 8 bases and J 0 bases; nucleotides not matched to a gene: 7. The V gene's germline CDR1 is ENHRY and CDR2 SYGVKD. The CDR3 extends over 16 amino acids. CDR3 in DNA: TGTGCCATCGGGGGGACTAGCGGGACGACCTCCTACGAGCAGTACTTC. It specifies CAIGGTSGTTSYEQYF.

The chain carries TRBV19 and TRBJ1-5, with TRBD1 identical over 8 bases. V shed 5 bases and J 5 bases; nucleotides not matched to a gene: 8. In germline, CDR1 is LNHDA, CDR2 SQIVND (reference sequence). This CDR3 has 15 amino acids. CDR3 protein: CASSLAGGHDQPQHF. CDR3 nucleotide sequence: TGTGCCAGTAGTTTAGCAGGGGGCCACGATCAGCCCCAGCATTTT.

The J gene is TRBJ2-3, the V gene TRBV12-2. TRBV12-2 is classified as a pseudogene. The CDR3 is made up of 16 amino acids. In DNA, the CDR3 is TGTGCAAGTCGTACCCCCCAGAGGGGAAGCCCAGGTACGCAGTATTTT. It codes for CASRTPQRGSPGTQYF.

J is TRBJ1-1 and V is TRBV18, with TRBD1 matching over 8 bases. The J segment lost 3 bases and the V segment lost 5 bases, leaving 5 bases of the junction unmatched. This CDR3 spans 14 amino acids. In germline, CDR1 is KGHSH, CDR2 LQKENI. CDR3: CASSTQGADTEAFF. The CDR3, as DNA: TGTGCCAGCTCAACGCAGGGGGCGGACACTGAAGCTTTCTTT.

V is TRBV27 and J is TRBJ2-4, with D uncertain. From germline, CDR1 is MNHEY and CDR2 SMNVEV (reference sequence). The CDR3 length is 14 residues. V was shortened by 5 bases and J by 1 base, with 9 bases between the two germline ends. CDR3 DNA sequence: TGTGCCAGCAGTCGTAGAGAGGCCAAAAACATTCAGTACTTC. It is translated as CASSRREAKNIQYF.

In DNA, the CDR3 is TGTGCCAGCTCACAACAGGGACAGGGAGAGGATGGCTACACCTTC. The encoded protein is CASSQQGQGEDGYTF. The chain couples TRBV18 to TRBJ1-2, with TRBD1 identical over 9 bases. The germline CDR1 and CDR2 sequences are KGHSH and LQKENI. The CDR3 totals 15 residues. With V trimmed by 4 bases and J by 6 bases, 9 bases remained unmatched.

The CDR3 nucleotides read TGCGCCAGCAGCCTACCGACAGGGACAGATACGCAGTATTTT. Its translation: CASSLPTGTDTQYF. The chain recombines TRBV5-1 with TRBJ2-3, with TRBD1 identical over 7 bases. Germline-derived CDR1 and CDR2 are SGHRS and YFSETQ. The CDR3 runs 14 residues. V gave up 4 bases and J gave up 3 bases; unmatched junction bases: 5.

As for this clone: The same CDR3 also results from other DNA sequences found in this sample. The chain employs TRBV9 and TRBJ1-2; D ambiguous. The CDR3 loop spans 12 amino acids. Germline V CDR1 and CDR2: SGDLS, YYNGEE. The V end was cut by 0 bases, the J end by 7 bases, with 7 bases between. The CDR3 DNA reads TGTGCCAGCAGCGTAGTGGGAGGTGGCTACACCTTC. Its translation is CASSVVGGGYTF. The variable domain in full, with the rest retrieved from reference TRBV9 and TRBJ1-2, is DSGVTQTPKHLITATGQRVTLRCSPRSGDLSVYWYQQSLDQGLQFLIQYYNGEERAKGNILERFSAQQFPDLHSELNLSSLELGDSALYFCASSVVGGGYTFGSGTRLTVV.

V is TRBV7-6 and J is TRBJ2-6; D could derive from TRBD1 or TRBD2 (7 bases each). This CDR3 has 17 amino acids. V lost 1 base and J 4 bases, leaving 14 bases between the germline ends. Germline CDR1 reads SGHVS; CDR2 reads FNYEAQ. The CDR3 DNA reads TGTGCCAGCAGCTTAGTTCAGGGGGGGAGCGGGGCCAACGTCCTGACTTTC. Translated, it gives CASSLVQGGSGANVLTF.

The CDR3 here is CASSLTGPSSYEQYF. The CDR3, as DNA: TGTGCCAGCAGCTTAACAGGGCCTAGCTCCTACGAGCAGTACTTC. This chain uses TRBV7-3 with TRBJ2-7, with D hard to call. V was clipped by 0 bases and J by 0 bases, with 9 bases between them. The germline gives CDR1 SGHTA, CDR2 FQGTGA. The CDR3 contains 15 residues.

The rearrangement uses TRBV5-1 and TRBJ2-5, with 8 bases identical to TRBD1. CDR1 SGHRS and CDR2 YFSETQ come from the germline V gene. After removal of 4 bases from V and 4 bases from J, the junction contained 3 bases not matched to a gene. There are 13 residues in the CDR3. CDR3 in DNA: TGCGCCAGCAGCAGGGGGACAGGAGAGACCCAGTACTTC. This encodes CASSRGTGETQYF.

The chain combines TRBV29-1 with TRBJ2-6, with D unclear. Trimming cost V 4 bases and J 0 bases, with 10 bases left between them. The germline V gene has CDR1 SQVTM and CDR2 ANQGSEA. This CDR3 is built from 15 residues. CDR3 sequence reads: CSVGTSHSGANVLTF. As DNA, the CDR3 is TGCAGCGTTGGGACGTCCCACTCTGGGGCCAACGTCCTGACTTTC.

The chain joins TRBV5-1 to TRBJ1-1, with 8 bases aligning to TRBD1. Germline values: CDR1 SGHRS, CDR2 YFSETQ. CDR3 length equals 14 residues. Trimming at V came to 6 bases and at J to 6 bases, leaving 10 bases not matched to a gene. CDR3 coding DNA: TGCGCCAGCACCGGACAGGGAGGTCGGGCTGAAGCTTTCTTT. Residues: CASTGQGGRAEAFF.

The rearrangement joins TRBV28 to TRBJ2-7, with 9 bases lining up with TRBD1. The V and J ends lost 3 bases and 7 bases, in that order; junction bases with no gene match: 10. Germline V gene data show CDR1 as MDHEN and CDR2 as SYDVKM. The CDR3 loop spans 15 amino acids. In DNA form, the CDR3 reads TGTGCCAGCAGTTTTTCTGAACAGGGGGCGGGTGAGCAGTACTTC. This codes for CASSFSEQGAGEQYF.

This chain uses TRBV5-4 with TRBJ1-5, with no clear D. V lost 0 bases to trimming and J lost 3 bases, with 7 bases between them. Germline values: CDR1 SGHNT, CDR2 YYREEE (reference sequence). The CDR3 is 14 residues long. CDR3 sequence reads: CASSLDLNNQPQHF. The CDR3 DNA is TGTGCCAGCAGCTTGGATCTGAACAATCAGCCCCAGCATTTT.

The count of this clone is one. The rearrangement joins TRBV5-8 to TRBJ2-7; D ambiguous. This CDR3 comprises 14 residues. The V end was cut by 2 bases, the J end by 5 bases, with 14 bases between. Germline-derived CDR1 and CDR2 are SGHTS and YDEGEE. The CDR3 reads CASSFEGFRDEQYF. The CDR3 DNA reads as TGTGCCAGCAGCTTTGAAGGGTTCCGGGACGAGCAGTACTTC.

The chain employs TRBV28 and TRBJ2-7; D remains ambiguous. Trimming shortened V by 4 bases and J by 2 bases, and 12 bases separated the two germline ends. Germline lookup yields CDR1 MDHEN and CDR2 SYDVKM. The CDR3 runs to 14 residues. CDR3 amino acids: CASSSATHTYEQYF. CDR3 bases: TGTGCCAGCAGTTCGGCCACCCATACCTACGAGCAGTACTTC.

This clone has just one count. This chain connects TRBV28 to TRBJ2-5, with a weak D call TRBD1 (5 bases). The tail of the sequence fits TRBJ2-7 better, so the J call may be wrong. The CDR3 has 13 residues. Germline CDR1 MDHEN, CDR2 SYDVKM. The CDR3 reads CASSQGPSYEQYF. CDR3 nucleotide sequence: TGTGCCAGCTCCCAGGGCCCCTCCTACGAGCAGTACTTC.